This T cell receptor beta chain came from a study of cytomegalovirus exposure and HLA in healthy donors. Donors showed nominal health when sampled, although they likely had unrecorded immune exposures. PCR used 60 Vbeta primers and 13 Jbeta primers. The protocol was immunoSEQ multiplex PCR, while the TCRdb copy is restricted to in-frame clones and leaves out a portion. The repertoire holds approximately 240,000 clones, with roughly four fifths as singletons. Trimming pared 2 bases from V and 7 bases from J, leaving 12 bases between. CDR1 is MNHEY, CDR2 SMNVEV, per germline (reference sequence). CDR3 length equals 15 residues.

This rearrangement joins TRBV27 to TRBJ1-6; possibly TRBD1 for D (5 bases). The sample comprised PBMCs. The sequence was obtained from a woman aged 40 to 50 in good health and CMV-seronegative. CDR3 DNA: TGTGCCAGCAGTTTACGGGGGTCGTTAAATTCACCCCTCCACTTT. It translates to CASSLRGSLNSPLHF.